The clone carrying this T cell receptor (beta chain) was counted many times. This specimen comes from a study of T cell repertoires in cytomegalovirus infection. TCRdb called the reads again in MiXCR, with one record for every CDR3 protein. The table includes 300,000 or so distinct CDR3 sequences, about 8.8% detected once. The V gene lost 5 bases and the J gene lost 1 base, with 11 bases spanning the gap. This CDR3 has 14 amino acids. Germline V CDR1 and CDR2: MGHRA, YSYEKL. The sample taken for sequencing was PBMCs. The chain combines TRBV4-1 with TRBJ1-1; D may be TRBD1 (6 bases). The receptor was derived from a human donor in good health (CMV status not recorded). Some clones in this sample may be carry-over from other donors' samples. CDR3 residues: CASSIWGPNTEAFF. The CDR3 coding sequence is TGCGCCAGCAGCATTTGGGGGCCGAACACTGAAGCTTTCTTT.